This is a list of T cell receptor beta chains from one sample in a study of PD-1 blockade in classical Hodgkin lymphoma. The protocol was immunoSEQ multiplex PCR, while the TCRdb copy is restricted to in-frame clones and leaves out a portion. The sample has fewer than 7,500 clones, roughly 63% seen once. Sample: CD8+ T cells from blood, taken before the fourth cycle of nivolumab. These receptors were obtained from a human donor with classical Hodgkin lymphoma. Each CDR3 is given with its conserved first and last residue. A D gene is named only where the DNA matches it firmly. Only part of the rows carry a size: once, few, many, or a class if the clone is expanded.

abundance,j_gene,d_gene,v_gene,len,CDR3nt,CDR3aa
.,TRBJ1-2,.,TRBV9,15,TGTGCCAGCAGCGTAGAAGACCACCCGAACTATGGCTACACCTTC,CASSVEDHPNYGYTF
few,TRBJ1-2,.,TRBV9,14,TGTGCCAGCAGCGCCGGGACAAATAACTATGGCTACACCTTC,CASSAGTNNYGYTF
.,TRBJ2-1,.,TRBV6-4,13,TGTGCCAGCAGTGACTCTATCGGGGATGAGCAGTTCTTC,CASSDSIGDEQFF
few,TRBJ2-7,.,TRBV27,13,TGTGCCAGCAGTTCAGGGGGAGGCTACGAGCAGTACTTC,CASSSGGGYEQYF
.,TRBJ2-7,TRBD2,TRBV5-1,15,TGCGCCAGCAGCGATCCCGGGACTAGCGACTACGAGCAGTACTTC,CASSDPGTSDYEQYF
.,TRBJ2-1,TRBD1,TRBV5-1,15,TGCGCCAGCCGCCGGGGGACAGGGGAGAACAATGAGCAGTTCTTC,CASRRGTGENNEQFF
.,TRBJ2-7,.,TRBV2,13,TGTGCCAGCCATGGTGGCCAATCCTACGAGCAGTACTTC,CASHGGQSYEQYF
few,TRBJ2-1,TRBD1,TRBV5-6,13,TGTGCCAGCAGCTCCTACCGGGGACAGGGTATCCTCTTC,CASSSYRGQGILF
.,TRBJ1-1,.,TRBV10-3,15,TGTGCCATCAGTGAGTTTAGTACAGTCGGGACTGAAGCTTTCTTT,CAISEFSTVGTEAFF
.,TRBJ2-3,.,TRBV9,15,TGTGCCAGCAGCATACGAGCCGGGGAGATGGATACGCAGTATTTT,CASSIRAGEMDTQYF
.,TRBJ2-2,.,TRBV6-4,13,TGTGCCAGCAGTGACTCAGGGCCCGGGGAGCTGTTTTTT,CASSDSGPGELFF
.,TRBJ2-4,TRBD1,TRBV7-9,15,TGTGCCAGCAGCTTAGCGAGGGACAGAGAAAACATTCAGTACTTC,CASSLARDRENIQYF
.,TRBJ2-5,TRBD1,TRBV5-8,15,TGTGCCAGCAGCAACCGGGACAGGGACCAAGAGACCCAGTACTTC,CASSNRDRDQETQYF
.,TRBJ2-7,.,TRBV7-9,13,TGTGCCAGCAGCGGCGACAGGTCCTACGAGCAGTACTTC,CASSGDRSYEQYF
.,TRBJ2-3,TRBD2,TRBV15,14,TGTGCCACCAAAAGCGGGAGGGCGGGTGATACGCAGTATTTT,CATKSGRAGDTQYF
.,TRBJ2-1,.,TRBV5-8,14,TGTGCCAGCAGCCCGGGGGAAACCTACAATGAGCAGTTCTTC,CASSPGETYNEQFF
.,TRBJ2-1,.,TRBV10-2,15,TGCGCCAGCAGTGAGAGGCAGGGGCTAAGGAATGAGCAGTTCTTC,CASSERQGLRNEQFF
.,TRBJ1-5,TRBD1,TRBV7-2,15,TGTGCCAGCAGCCAGGGACAGGCCCTAGGACAGCCCCAGCATTTT,CASSQGQALGQPQHF
.,TRBJ2-7,.,TRBV27,14,TGTGCCAGCGCGCCGGCGTCCGCCGGGTACGAGCAGTACTTC,CASAPASAGYEQYF
.,TRBJ2-5,TRBD2,TRBV4-1,18,TGCGCCAGCAGCCAAGGACTAGCGGGAGTGCCCCTCCAAGAGACCCAGTACTTC,CASSQGLAGVPLQETQYF
.,TRBJ2-7,.,TRBV13,14,TGTGCCAGCAGCTTCGGTGGGGCTCGCATCGAGCAGTACTTC,CASSFGGARIEQYF
.,TRBJ2-2,.,TRBV10-1,14,TGCGCCAGCAGTGAGGGGGATTACACCGGGGAGCTGTTTTTT,CASSEGDYTGELFF
.,TRBJ2-7,TRBD1,TRBV7-2,14,TGTGCCAGCAGCTTCGGGACAGGGGCCTACGAGCAGTACTTC,CASSFGTGAYEQYF
.,TRBJ2-7,.,TRBV2,12,TGTGCCAGCAGTGATGGGCAGTACGAGCAGTACTTC,CASSDGQYEQYF
.,TRBJ1-5,.,TRBV11-1,14,TGTGCCAGCAGCTTAAGAGGGGAGCATCAGCCCCAGCATTTT,CASSLRGEHQPQHF
.,TRBJ1-2,.,TRBV27,14,TGTGCCAGCAGTTTCTCGACAGGATCCTATGGCTACACCTTC,CASSFSTGSYGYTF
.,TRBJ2-7,TRBD2,TRBV4-2,14,TGTGCCAGCAGCCAAGAAGGGACTAGCTACGAGCAGTACTTC,CASSQEGTSYEQYF
.,TRBJ2-6,.,TRBV9,14,TGTGCCAGCAGCCCGTACTCTGGGGCCAACGTCCTGACTTTC,CASSPYSGANVLTF
.,TRBJ2-1,TRBD2,TRBV7-8,16,TGTGCCAGCAGCCCCTTAGCGGGAGTGGCCTACAATGAGCAGTTCTTC,CASSPLAGVAYNEQFF
medium-sized,TRBJ1-2,TRBD1,TRBV7-9,15,TGTGCCAGCAGCCTCGGGACAGGGTATAACTATGGCTACACCTTC,CASSLGTGYNYGYTF
.,TRBJ2-7,TRBD1,TRBV29-1,13,TGCAGCGTATTGACAGGGGCGAACTACGAGCAGTACTTC,CSVLTGANYEQYF
.,TRBJ2-7,TRBD2,TRBV2,16,TGTGCCAGCAGTGAAGCGCTCGCTAGCGGTTCCTACGAGCAGTACTTC,CASSEALASGSYEQYF
.,TRBJ2-6,.,TRBV7-2,17,TGTGCCAGCAGCGAGCCCGGACGGATCTCTGGGGCCAACGTCCTGACTTTC,CASSEPGRISGANVLTF
few,TRBJ2-5,TRBD1,TRBV7-8,15,TGTGCCAGCAGCCCCCGGGACAGGGTTGGGGAGACCCAGTACTTC,CASSPRDRVGETQYF
.,TRBJ2-7,.,TRBV7-2,12,TGTGCCAGCAGCTTAGCGGCTTACGAGCAGTACTTC,CASSLAAYEQYF